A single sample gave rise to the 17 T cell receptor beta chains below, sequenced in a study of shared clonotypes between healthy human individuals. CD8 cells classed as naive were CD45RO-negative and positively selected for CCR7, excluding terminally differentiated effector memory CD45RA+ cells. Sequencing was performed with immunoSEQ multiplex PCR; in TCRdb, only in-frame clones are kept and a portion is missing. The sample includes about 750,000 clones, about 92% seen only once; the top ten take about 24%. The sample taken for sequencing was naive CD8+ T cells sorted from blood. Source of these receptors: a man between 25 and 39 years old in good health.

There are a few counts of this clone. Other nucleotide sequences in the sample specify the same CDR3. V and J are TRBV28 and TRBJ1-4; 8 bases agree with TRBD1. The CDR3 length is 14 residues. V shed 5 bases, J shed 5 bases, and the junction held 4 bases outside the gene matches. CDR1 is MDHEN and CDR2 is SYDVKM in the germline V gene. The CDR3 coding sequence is TGTGCCAGCAGTAGGGACAGGCCGAATGAAAAACTGTTTTTT. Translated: CASSRDRPNEKLFF.

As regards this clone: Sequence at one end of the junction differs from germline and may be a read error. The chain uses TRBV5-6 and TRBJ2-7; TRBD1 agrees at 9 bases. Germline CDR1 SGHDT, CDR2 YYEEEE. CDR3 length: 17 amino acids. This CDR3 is CASRLALRDREPYEQYF. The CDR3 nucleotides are TGTGCCAGCAGATTGGCCTTACGGGACAGGGAACCCTACGAGCAGTACTTC.

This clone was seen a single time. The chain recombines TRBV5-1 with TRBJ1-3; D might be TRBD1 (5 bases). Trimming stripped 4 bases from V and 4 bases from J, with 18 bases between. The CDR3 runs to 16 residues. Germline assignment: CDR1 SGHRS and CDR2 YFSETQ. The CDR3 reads CASSLRGRGDGNTIYF. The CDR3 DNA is TGCGCCAGCAGCCTACGGGGTCGGGGGGACGGAAACACCATATATTTT.

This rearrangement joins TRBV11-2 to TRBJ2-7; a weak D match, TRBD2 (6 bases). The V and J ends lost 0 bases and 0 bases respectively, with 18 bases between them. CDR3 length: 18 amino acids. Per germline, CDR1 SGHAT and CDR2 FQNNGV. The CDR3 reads CASSLDHSVGGFSYEQYF. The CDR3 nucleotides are TGTGCCAGCAGCTTAGATCATAGTGTGGGAGGCTTCTCCTACGAGCAGTACTTC. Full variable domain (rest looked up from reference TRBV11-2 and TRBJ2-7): EAGVAQSPRYKIIEKRQSVAFWCNPISGHATLYWYQQILGQGPKLLIQFQNNGVVDDSQLPKDRFSAERLKGVDSTLKIQPAKLEDSAVYLCASSLDHSVGGFSYEQYFGPGTRLTVT.

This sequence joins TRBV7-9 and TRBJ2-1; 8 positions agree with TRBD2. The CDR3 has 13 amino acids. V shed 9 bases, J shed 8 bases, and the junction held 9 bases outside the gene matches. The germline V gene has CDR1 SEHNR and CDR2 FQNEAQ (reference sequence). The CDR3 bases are TGTGCCAGTAGCGGGGAAGTCTGGGATGAGCAGTTCTTC. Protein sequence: CASSGEVWDEQFF.

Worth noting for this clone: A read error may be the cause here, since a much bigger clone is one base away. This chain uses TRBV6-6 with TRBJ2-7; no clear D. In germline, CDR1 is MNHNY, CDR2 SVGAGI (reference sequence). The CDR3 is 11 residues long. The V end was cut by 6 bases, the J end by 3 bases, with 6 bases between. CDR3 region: CASRLNYEQYF. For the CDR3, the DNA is TGTGCCAGCAGGCTCAACTACGAGCAGTACTTC.

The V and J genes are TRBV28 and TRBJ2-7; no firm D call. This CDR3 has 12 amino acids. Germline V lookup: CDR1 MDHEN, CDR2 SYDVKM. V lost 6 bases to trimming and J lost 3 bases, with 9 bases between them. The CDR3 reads CASSWEDYEQYF. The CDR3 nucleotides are TGTGCCAGCAGCTGGGAAGACTACGAGCAGTACTTC.

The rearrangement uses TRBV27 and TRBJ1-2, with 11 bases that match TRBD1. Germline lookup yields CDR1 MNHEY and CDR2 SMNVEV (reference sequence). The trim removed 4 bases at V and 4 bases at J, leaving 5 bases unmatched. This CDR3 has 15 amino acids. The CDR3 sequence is CASSWTGGDIYGYTF. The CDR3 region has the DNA TGTGCCAGCAGTTGGACAGGGGGCGATATCTATGGCTACACCTTC.

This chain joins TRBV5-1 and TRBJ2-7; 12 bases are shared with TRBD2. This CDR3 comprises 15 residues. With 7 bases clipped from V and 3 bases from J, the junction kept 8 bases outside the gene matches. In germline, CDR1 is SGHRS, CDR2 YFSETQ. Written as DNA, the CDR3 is TGCGCCAGCGGCAACCCGACTAGCGGGAGCTACGAGCAGTACTTC. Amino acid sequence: CASGNPTSGSYEQYF.

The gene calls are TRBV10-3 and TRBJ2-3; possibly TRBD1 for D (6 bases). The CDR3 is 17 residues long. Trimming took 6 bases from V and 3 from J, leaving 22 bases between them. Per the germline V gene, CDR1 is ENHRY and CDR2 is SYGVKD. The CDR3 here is CAIRGSQLQGYTDTQYF. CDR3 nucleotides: TGTGCCATCAGGGGGAGTCAGTTACAGGGTTATACAGATACGCAGTATTTT.

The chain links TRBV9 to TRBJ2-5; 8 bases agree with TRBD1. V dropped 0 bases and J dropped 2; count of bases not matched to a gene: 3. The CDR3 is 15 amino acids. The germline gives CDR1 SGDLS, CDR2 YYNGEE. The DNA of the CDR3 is TGTGCCAGCAGCGTAGGATACAGGGGGCAAGAGACCCAGTACTTC. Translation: CASSVGYRGQETQYF.

In nucleotides, the CDR3 is TGTGCCAGCAGCCAAGACCTTCTTAATGCGACAGCACCCTACGAGCAGTACTTC. It specifies CASSQDLLNATAPYEQYF. V usage is TRBV14 and J usage is TRBJ2-7; D perhaps matches TRBD1 (5 bases). The CDR3 consists of 18 residues. Germline loops: CDR1 SGHDN, CDR2 FVKESK. Trimming left V 0 bases short and J 2 bases short, with 20 bases between.

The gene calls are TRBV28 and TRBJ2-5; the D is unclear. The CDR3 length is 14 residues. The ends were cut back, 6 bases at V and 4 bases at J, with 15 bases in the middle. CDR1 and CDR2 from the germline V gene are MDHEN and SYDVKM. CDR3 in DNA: TGTGCCAGCAGCCCCGGACCGCCGGGAGAGACCCAGTACTTC. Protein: CASSPGPPGETQYF.

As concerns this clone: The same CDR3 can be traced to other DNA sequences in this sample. The CDR3 region has the DNA TGTGCCAGCAGTTACAGCACATCCTACGAGCAGTACTTC. It specifies CASSYSTSYEQYF. The chain joins TRBV6-5 to TRBJ2-7; D is uncertain. Trimming pared 2 bases from V and 1 base from J, leaving 6 bases between. Looked up from germline, CDR1 is MNHEY and CDR2 is SVGAGI. The CDR3 runs 13 residues.

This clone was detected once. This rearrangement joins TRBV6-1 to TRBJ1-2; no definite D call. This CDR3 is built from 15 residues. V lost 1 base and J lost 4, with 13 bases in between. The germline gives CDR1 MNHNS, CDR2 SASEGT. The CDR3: CASSEGHNSGYGYTF. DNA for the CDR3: TGTGCCAGCAGTGAAGGGCATAATTCGGGCTATGGCTACACCTTC.

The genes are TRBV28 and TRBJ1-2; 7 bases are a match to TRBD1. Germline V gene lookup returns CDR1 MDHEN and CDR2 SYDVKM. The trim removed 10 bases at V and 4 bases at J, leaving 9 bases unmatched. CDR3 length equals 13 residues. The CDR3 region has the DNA TGTGCCACGAATCGACAGGGCGGCTATGGCTACACCTTC. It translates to CATNRQGGYGYTF.

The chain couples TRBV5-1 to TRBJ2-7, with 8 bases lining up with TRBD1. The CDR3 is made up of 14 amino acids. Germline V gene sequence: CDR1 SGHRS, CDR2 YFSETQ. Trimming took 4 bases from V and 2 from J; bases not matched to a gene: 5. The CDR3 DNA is TGCGCCAGCAGCACCGGACAGGGAACCTACGAGCAGTACTTC. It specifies CASSTGQGTYEQYF.